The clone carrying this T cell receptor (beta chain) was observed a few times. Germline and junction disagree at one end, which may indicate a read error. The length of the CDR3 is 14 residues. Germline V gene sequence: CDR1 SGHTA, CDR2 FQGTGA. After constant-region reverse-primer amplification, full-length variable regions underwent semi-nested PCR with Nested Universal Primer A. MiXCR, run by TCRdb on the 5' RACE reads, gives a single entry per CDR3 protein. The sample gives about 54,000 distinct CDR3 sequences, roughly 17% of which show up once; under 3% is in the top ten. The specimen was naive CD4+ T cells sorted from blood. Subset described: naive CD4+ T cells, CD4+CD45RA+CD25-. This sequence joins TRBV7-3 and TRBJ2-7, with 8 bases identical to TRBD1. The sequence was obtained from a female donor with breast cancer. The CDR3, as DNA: TGTGTCAGCAGCGCCGGGACAGGTCCTTACGAGCAGTACTTC. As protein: CVSSAGTGPYEQYF.